The present entry profiles one T cell receptor beta chain with its context. Time point denoted: week 3, after first cycle of checkpoint inhibitor. Patients with prior systemic cancer treatment, concomitant immunosuppressants, or other active malignancies were excluded. This table comes from immunoSEQ multiplex PCR, and its TCRdb copy is limited to in-frame clones, with some not included. The sample carries about 15,000 clones, approximately 90% recorded once. CDR3 length: 15 amino acids. Per the germline V gene, CDR1 is SGHTA and CDR2 is FQGNSA. Trimming took 5 bases from V and 4 from J; bases not matched to a gene: 6. These data belong to a study of blood T cell dynamics during melanoma immunotherapy.

Here the sequenced sample was blood, taken from a patient treated with checkpoint blockade. The chain combines TRBV7-2 with TRBJ2-3; 10 bases match TRBD2. The sequence derives from a human donor with melanoma. The CDR3 bases are TGTGCCAGCAGCCAAAGCGGGGGGGCCTCAGATACGCAGTATTTT. Its protein is CASSQSGGASDTQYF.